Listed below are T cell receptor beta chains from one sample, sequenced in a study of T-cell reconstitution after alpha-beta-depleted transplantation in children. One entry per CDR3 protein, called by TCRdb with MiXCR from the PCR reads. Of around 440,000 distinct CDR3 sequences detected, about 11% appear once; the ten largest clones hold roughly 2%. The sample in question was PBMCs, obtained before TCRalphabeta/CD19-depleted stem cell transplant. Source of these receptors: a child under 10 years old with inherited bone marrow failure, due to receive a stem cell transplant. The conserved cysteine and the conserved F or W are not part of the CDR3 here.

v_call cdr3_aa
TRBV20-1 SAQDSSSYNEQF
TRBV20-1 SVEGGHTGELF
TRBV5-1 ASSGGTSPGANVLT
TRBV20-1 SGTSGVYEQY
TRBV20-1 SALGDLISYNEQF
TRBV5-1 ASPSGDFRPGGYNEQF
TRBV20-1 SARDLSGSSTLSYNEQF
TRBV19 ASSTLQGTRNTEAF
TRBV20-1 SARDSNGSPLH
TRBV6-2/TRBV6-3 ASSYERSGETSGDYNEQF
TRBV29-1 SVEGPTSGSSYNEQF
TRBV11-2 ASSSDFTGEQF
TRBV30 AWSVKARDRGDEAF
TRBV4-1 ASSQDYLSYNEQF
TRBV5-1 ASCEPPAGVYNEQF
TRBV3-1 ASSQDGTNYGYT
TRBV29-1 SVEGGGMLNTEAF
TRBV29-1 SVVDLDTNYGYT
TRBV7-9 ASSWQDTQY
TRBV20-1 SAGGPNQPQH
TRBV7-2 ASSLRSFRYEQY
TRBV7-9 ASSLAPGSGFSYEQY
TRBV15 ATTVLAGADTQY
TRBV12-3/TRBV12-4 ASSRQGAATEAF
TRBV4-3 ASSQGGSSYNEQF
TRBV10-3 AISEAGGQYGYT
TRBV7-9 ASSLWVGGDN
TRBV6-2/TRBV6-3 ASRFLAGAYEQY
TRBV28 ASSLPTGGKTQY
TRBV9 ASSDARDSTDTQY
TRBV27 ASTTFSWTGGPYNEQF
TRBV20-1 SARGKTGAYEQY
TRBV27 ASSPRGSFNEKLF
TRBV20-1 SATGQGVSEQY
TRBV5-1 ASSLEGPSNTEAF
TRBV12-3/TRBV12-4 ASRGTGGTDTQY
TRBV28 ASSLDPSTDTQY
TRBV15 ATSRGEGWETQY
TRBV4-3 ASSQVGYREDGYT
TRBV12-3/TRBV12-4 ASSQWGTGGRNEQF
TRBV5-6 ASSSMADTQY
TRBV18 ASSPGGLAGAYEQD
TRBV6-2/TRBV6-3 ASSLLAGRWEQY
TRBV5-1 ASSGQGNTDTQY
TRBV7-8 ASSPRLAGNSYEQY
TRBV6-5 ASKRGHEGTEAF
TRBV23-1 ASSHPAGQGRTGELF
TRBV28 ASTKGGWRELF
TRBV20-1 SASGGGYNEQF
TRBV5-5 ASSAEGAYGYT
TRBV27 ASSLSDRGRTGELF
TRBV2 ASASSGNPTDTQY
TRBV27 ASSTSSGVEGYT
TRBV7-9 ASSFVGQNYEQY